This entry lists 12 T cell receptor beta chains sequenced from one sample in a study of T-cell memory formation after mild COVID-19. In TCRdb, the 5' RACE reads were re-called with MiXCR into one record per CDR3 protein. The profile shows nearly 200,000 distinct CDR3 sequences, approximately 16% of them singletons. The sequenced sample consisted of PBMCs or a T cell subset sorted from them (not recorded which). These receptors all stem from an adult woman who had mild COVID-19 (a few samples of this study predate the infection). Cell type and time point are not known.

The chain joins TRBV15 to TRBJ2-2; 7 nucleotides match TRBD2. Trimming at V came to 3 bases and at J to 8 bases, leaving 18 bases not matched to a gene. CDR1 LNHNV and CDR2 YYDKDF come from the germline V gene (reference sequence). The CDR3 contains 18 residues. CDR3 sequence (DNA): TGTGCCACCAGCAGGTCAAGACTAGCTAAGGGCTTTCGGGGGGAGCTGTTTTTT. It is translated as CATSRSRLAKGFRGELFF.

This sequence joins TRBV27 and TRBJ2-1, with 16 bases matching TRBD2. Germline trimming cut 5 bases from V and 3 bases from J; bases unmatched to any gene: 16. Germline V gene data show CDR1 as MNHEY and CDR2 as SMNVEV (reference sequence). The CDR3 sequence is 21 residues long. The CDR3 bases are TGTGCCAGCAGTCGAATAAGATCCGGGACTAGCGGGAGGGCCGTCTACAATGAGCAGTTCTTC. This translates into CASSRIRSGTSGRAVYNEQFF.

In this sample, this clonotype turned up a few times. The chain is built from TRBV10-3 and TRBJ2-1, with D uncertain. The germline V and J ends were trimmed by 6 bases and 4 bases, with 10 bases remaining between them. The CDR3 has 13 amino acids. Germline V gene sequence: CDR1 ENHRY, CDR2 SYGVKD. The CDR3 protein is CAIREHGYNEQFF. The CDR3 nucleotides are TGTGCCATCAGGGAGCACGGATACAATGAGCAGTTCTTC.

This clonotype was detected ten times or more. This sequence joins TRBV10-2 and TRBJ2-3; no clear D gene. This CDR3 is 12 amino acids long. Germline V gives CDR1 WSHSY, CDR2 SAAADI. Trimming shortened V by 4 bases and J by 5 bases, and 7 bases separated the two germline ends. Here the CDR3 reads CASSVKVDTQYF. The CDR3, as DNA: TGCGCCAGCAGTGTAAAGGTAGATACGCAGTATTTT.

This clonotype was seen a few times. The chain couples TRBV24-1 to TRBJ2-1, with D perhaps matching TRBD2 (6 bases). V was pared by 4 bases and J by 7 bases, with 19 bases between. Germline CDR1 is KGHDR and CDR2 is SFDVKD. The CDR3 is made up of 16 amino acids. CDR3 DNA sequence: TGTGCCACCAGTGACCCCCTGGCGGGGCCCGCAAATGAGCAGTTCTTC. It specifies CATSDPLAGPANEQFF.

J is TRBJ1-5 and V is TRBV7-9, with unresolved D. Per germline, CDR1 SEHNR and CDR2 FQNEAQ (reference sequence). The CDR3 is made up of 12 amino acids. Trimming took 5 bases from V and 4 from J, leaving 6 bases between them. The CDR3 sequence: CASSPLNQPQHF. CDR3 DNA sequence: TGTGCCAGCAGCCCTCTTAATCAGCCCCAGCATTTT.

For the CDR3, the DNA is TGTGCCAGCAGCTTAGATCCCCCTGGCGGGGGGGCTAATGAGCAGTTCTTC. Translated, it gives CASSLDPPGGGANEQFF. V gene TRBV11-2 combines with J gene TRBJ2-1, with TRBD2 matching 9 bases. This CDR3 is built from 17 residues. Unmatched junction bases numbered 10, after V lost 0 bases and J lost 7 bases. The germline V gene encodes CDR1 SGHAT and CDR2 FQNNGV. The full variable domain, its missing parts supplied by reference TRBV11-2 and TRBJ2-1, is EAGVAQSPRYKIIEKRQSVAFWCNPISGHATLYWYQQILGQGPKLLIQFQNNGVVDDSQLPKDRFSAERLKGVDSTLKIQPAKLEDSAVYLCASSLDPPGGGANEQFFGPGTRLTVL.

This clonotype was seen a handful of times. The chain recombines TRBV7-9 with TRBJ1-2, with D tentatively TRBD1 (6 bases). Trimming pared 5 bases from V and 6 bases from J, leaving 19 bases between. CDR1 SEHNR and CDR2 FQNEAQ come from the germline V gene (reference sequence). CDR3 size: 15 residues. CDR3 region: CASSPPTGKYNGYTF. The CDR3 bases are TGTGCCAGCAGCCCCCCCACAGGGAAATATAATGGCTACACCTTC. Combining the CDR3 with reference TRBV7-9 and TRBJ1-2 gives the whole variable domain DTGVSQNPRHKITKRGQNVTFRCDPISEHNRLYWYRQTLGQGPEFLTYFQNEAQLEKSRLLSDRFSAERPKGSFSTLEIQRTEQGDSAMYLCASSPPTGKYNGYTFGSGTRLTVV.

This sequence joins TRBV9 and TRBJ1-2; unclear D gene. The germline CDR1 and CDR2 sequences are SGDLS and YYNGEE. Trimming left V 4 bases short and J 9 bases short, with 10 bases between. The CDR3 length is 11 residues. The CDR3 here is CASSLGSRYTF. In DNA, the CDR3 is TGTGCCAGCAGCCTGGGCAGCCGCTACACCTTC. Filled out from reference TRBV9 and TRBJ1-2, the complete variable domain reads DSGVTQTPKHLITATGQRVTLRCSPRSGDLSVYWYQQSLDQGLQFLIQYYNGEERAKGNILERFSAQQFPDLHSELNLSSLELGDSALYFCASSLGSRYTFGSGTRLTVV.

This chain joins TRBV5-1 and TRBJ2-1, with TRBD2 matching over 13 bases. The CDR3 spans 16 residues. Germline V gene lookup returns CDR1 SGHRS and CDR2 YFSETQ. V lost 4 bases, J lost 4 bases, and 5 bases stayed unmatched. CDR3 sequence: CASSTPLAGGYNEQFF. CDR3 coding DNA: TGCGCCAGCAGCACCCCACTAGCGGGGGGGTACAATGAGCAGTTCTTC.

This clonotype was counted between two and nine times. The genes are TRBV25-1 and TRBJ2-2; 9 nucleotides line up with TRBD2. This CDR3 region has 17 residues. Germline V gene lookup returns CDR1 MGHDK and CDR2 SYGVNS. V shed 6 bases, J shed 4 bases, and the junction held 12 bases outside the gene matches. CDR3 bases: TGTGCCAGCAGGCGAACAACCGGGACTAGCAGCACCGGGGAGCTGTTTTTT. Translated: CASRRTTGTSSTGELFF.

The sample holds a few counts of this clonotype. V and J are TRBV24-1 and TRBJ1-3, with D unclear. Germline V lookup: CDR1 KGHDR, CDR2 SFDVKD. This CDR3 has 18 residues. V lost 0 bases to trimming and J lost 0 bases, with 14 bases between them. The CDR3 sequence is CATSDLPNTPDSGNTIYF. In DNA form, the CDR3 reads TGTGCCACCAGTGATTTGCCGAATACTCCCGACTCTGGAAACACCATATATTTT.